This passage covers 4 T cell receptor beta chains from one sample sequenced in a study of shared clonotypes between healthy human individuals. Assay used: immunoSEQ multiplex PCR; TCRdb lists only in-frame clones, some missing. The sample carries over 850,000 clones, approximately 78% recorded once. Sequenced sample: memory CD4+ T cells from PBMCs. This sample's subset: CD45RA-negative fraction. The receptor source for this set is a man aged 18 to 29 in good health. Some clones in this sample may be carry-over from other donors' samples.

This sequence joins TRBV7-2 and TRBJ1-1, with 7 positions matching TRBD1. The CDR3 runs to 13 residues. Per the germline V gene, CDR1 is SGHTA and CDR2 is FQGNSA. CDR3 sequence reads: CVCRRGLNTEAFF. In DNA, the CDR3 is TGTGTCTGCAGGAGGGGGCTGAACACTGAAGCTTTCTTT.

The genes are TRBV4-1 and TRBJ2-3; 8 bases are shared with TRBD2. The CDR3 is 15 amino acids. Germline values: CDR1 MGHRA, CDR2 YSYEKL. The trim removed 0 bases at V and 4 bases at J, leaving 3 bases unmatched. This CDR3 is CASSQEGTRSDTQYF. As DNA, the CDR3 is TGCGCCAGCAGCCAAGAGGGGACTAGGTCAGATACGCAGTATTTT.

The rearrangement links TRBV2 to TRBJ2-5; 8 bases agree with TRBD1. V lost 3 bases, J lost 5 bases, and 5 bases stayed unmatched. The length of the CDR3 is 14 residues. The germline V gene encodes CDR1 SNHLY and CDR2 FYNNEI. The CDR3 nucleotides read TGTGCCAGCAGTGATTCAGGGGGCCCGGAGACCCAGTACTTC. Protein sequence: CASSDSGGPETQYF.

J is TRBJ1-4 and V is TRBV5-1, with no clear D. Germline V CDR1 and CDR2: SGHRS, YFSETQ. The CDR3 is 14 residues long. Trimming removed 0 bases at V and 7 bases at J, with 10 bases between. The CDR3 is CASSLADKGEKLFF. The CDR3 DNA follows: TGCGCCAGCAGCTTGGCGGATAAAGGTGAAAAACTGTTTTTT.